This entry is about one TCR beta chain. Its specificity is not known. The junction and the germline gene differ at one end; a read error may be behind it. The CDR3 has 14 residues. These data are taken from a study of T-cell reconstitution after alpha-beta-depleted transplantation in children. Preparation of the TCRbeta library involved a method that used unique molecular identifiers. Via MiXCR, TCRdb re-called the PCR reads, giving one row per CDR3 protein. Of about 540,000 distinct CDR3 sequences listed, around 27% were seen once; the top ten hold about 35%. Points from the study as a whole: About two months after transplant, alpha-beta T cells reportedly came from several hundred expanded graft clones. Surviving thymic progenitors and recipient T cells were the source of high TCRbeta diversity at day 60 in some patients. After one year, T-cell counts and TCRbeta diversity mostly came from new T cells.

The sequenced sample was PBMCs, obtained before TCRalphabeta/CD19-depleted stem cell transplant. This clonotype was sampled from a boy under two years old with Wiskott-Aldrich syndrome, due to receive a stem cell transplant. V usage is TRBV12-3 or TRBV12-4 and J usage is TRBJ2-6; TRBD1 aligns across 9 bases. As DNA, the CDR3 is TGTGCCAGCAGTTTGACAGGGGGGGACAACGTCCTGACTTTC. This encodes CASSLTGGDNVLTF.